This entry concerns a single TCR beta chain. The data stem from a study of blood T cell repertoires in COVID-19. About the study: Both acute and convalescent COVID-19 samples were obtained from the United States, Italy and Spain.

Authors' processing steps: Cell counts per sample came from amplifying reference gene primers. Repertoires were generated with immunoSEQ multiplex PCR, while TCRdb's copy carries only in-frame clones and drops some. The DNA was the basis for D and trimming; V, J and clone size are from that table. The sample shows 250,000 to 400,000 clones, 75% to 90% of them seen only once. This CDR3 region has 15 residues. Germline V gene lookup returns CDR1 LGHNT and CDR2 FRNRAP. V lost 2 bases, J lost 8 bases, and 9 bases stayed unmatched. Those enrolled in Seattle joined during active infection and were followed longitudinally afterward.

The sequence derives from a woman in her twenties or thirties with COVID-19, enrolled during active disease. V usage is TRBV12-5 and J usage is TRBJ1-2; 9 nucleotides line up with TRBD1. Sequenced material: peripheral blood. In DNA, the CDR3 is TGTGCTAGTGGTTTGCCAGGGACAGGGCAGGAAGGCTACACCTTC. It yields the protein CASGLPGTGQEGYTF. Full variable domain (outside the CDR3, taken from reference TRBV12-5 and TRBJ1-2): DARVTQTPRHKVTEMGQEVTMRCQPILGHNTVFWYRQTMMQGLELLAYFRNRAPLDDSGMPKDRFSAEMPDATLATLKIQPSEPRDSAVYFCASGLPGTGQEGYTFGSGTRLTVV.